Listed here are 22 T cell receptor beta chains from one sample, sequenced in a study of cytomegalovirus exposure and HLA in healthy donors. The protocol was immunoSEQ multiplex PCR, while the TCRdb copy is restricted to in-frame clones and leaves out a portion. The profile covers around 61,000 clones, with around 92% appearing a single time and roughly 5.3% taken by the ten largest. Sequencing input: PBMCs. All receptors derive from a man aged 18-30 years in good health and CMV-seropositive.

The chain recombines TRBV5-1 with TRBJ2-1, with TRBD2 matching 10 bases. V gave up 2 bases and J gave up 5 bases; unmatched junction bases: 7. CDR3 length equals 16 residues. CDR1 and CDR2 (germline): SGHRS, YFSETQ. Written as DNA, the CDR3 is TGCGCCAGCAGCTTCTCTAGCGGGAGTATCAACAATGAGCAGTTCTTC. Protein sequence: CASSFSSGSINNEQFF.

CDR3 loop: CASSGEGGSNEQYF. The CDR3 DNA follows: TGTGCCAGCAGTGGGGAGGGGGGGAGTAACGAGCAGTACTTC. The chain recombines TRBV28 with TRBJ2-7, with D perhaps matching TRBD2 (7 bases). Germline V gene data show CDR1 as MDHEN and CDR2 as SYDVKM. This CDR3 contains 14 residues. V was shortened by 5 bases and J by 5 bases, with 16 bases between the two germline ends.

This clone has only a few counts. The J gene is TRBJ1-5, the V gene TRBV4-1; D is ambiguous. CDR3 size: 13 residues. Germline V gene data show CDR1 as MGHRA and CDR2 as YSYEKL. V was shortened by 1 base and J by 6 bases, with 7 bases between the two germline ends. Here the CDR3 DNA reads TGCGCCAGCAGCCAAGGATCGGGTCAGCCCCAGCATTTT. It codes for CASSQGSGQPQHF.

This chain connects TRBV4-1 to TRBJ2-2; unclear D gene. From germline, CDR1 is MGHRA and CDR2 YSYEKL. This CDR3 contains 16 residues. V lost 1 base and J 5 bases, leaving 14 bases between the germline ends. The CDR3: CASSQVRLATTGELFF. In DNA, the CDR3 is TGCGCCAGCAGCCAAGTGAGGCTGGCCACAACCGGGGAGCTGTTTTTT.

The CDR3 spells CASSYLDGNEQFF. The CDR3, as DNA: TGTGCCAGCAGTTATCTAGACGGCAATGAGCAGTTCTTC. The genes are TRBV25-1 and TRBJ2-1; D remains unclear. CDR3 length: 13 amino acids. The V end was cut by 5 bases, the J end by 6 bases, with 11 bases between. Germline V CDR1 and CDR2: MGHDK, SYGVNS.

The chain carries TRBV6-5 and TRBJ1-1, with a weak D call TRBD1 (6 bases). The CDR3 runs 14 residues. With 6 bases removed from V and 1 base from J, the gap between germline ends came to 12 bases. Germline CDR1 reads MNHEY; CDR2 reads SVGAGI. Written as DNA, the CDR3 is TGTGCCAGCAGGAGGGGGGGCGGGAACACTGAAGCTTTCTTT. Translation gives CASRRGGGNTEAFF.

J is TRBJ2-7 and V is TRBV5-1, with TRBD1 identical over 8 bases. Unmatched junction bases numbered 9, after V lost 5 bases and J lost 5 bases. This CDR3 is 14 amino acids long. Germline loops: CDR1 SGHRS, CDR2 YFSETQ. CDR3 loop: CASSSGQGSDEQYF. The CDR3 bases are TGCGCCAGCAGTTCTGGACAGGGATCCGACGAGCAGTACTTC.

The chain carries TRBV9 and TRBJ2-1, with a possible D match to TRBD2 (5 bases). The V end was cut by 3 bases, the J end by 2 bases, with 9 bases between. The V gene's germline CDR1 is SGDLS and CDR2 YYNGEE. The CDR3 sequence is 14 residues long. The CDR3 DNA follows: TGTGCCAGCAGCGCCAGCGGACCCTACAATGAGCAGTTCTTC. Protein: CASSASGPYNEQFF.

Only one count was recorded for this clone. The chain has TRBV19 and TRBJ2-1; 7 positions agree with TRBD2. V lost 4 bases to trimming and J lost 7 bases; unmatched junction nucleotides: 13. The CDR3 has 16 residues. Germline lookup yields CDR1 LNHDA and CDR2 SQIVND (reference sequence). The CDR3 loop reads CASSKVGGSPSNEQFF. As DNA, the CDR3 is TGTGCCAGTAGTAAGGTCGGCGGGAGCCCCTCTAATGAGCAGTTCTTC.

The chain is built from TRBV5-6 and TRBJ1-2; D is possibly TRBD1 (5 bases). CDR3 size: 13 residues. Germline V gene sequence: CDR1 SGHDT, CDR2 YYEEEE. V was shortened by 5 bases and J by 1 base, with 9 bases between the two germline ends. The DNA for the CDR3 is TGTGCCAGCAGGGCAGGGCTTAACTATGGCTACACCTTC. It codes for CASRAGLNYGYTF.

This clone occurred once. The chain uses TRBV30 and TRBJ2-5; D gene unclear. V was shortened by 5 bases and J by 3 bases, with 7 bases between the two germline ends. The germline gives CDR1 GTSNPN, CDR2 SVGIG (reference sequence). The CDR3 length is 11 residues. The CDR3 DNA reads as TGTGCCTGGGGGCCGAAAGAGACCCAGTACTTC. Translation: CAWGPKETQYF. The full variable domain, its missing parts supplied by reference TRBV30 and TRBJ2-5, is SQTIHQWPATLVQPVGSPLSLECTVEGTSNPNLYWYRQAAGRGLQLLFYSVGIGQISSEVPQNLSASRPQDRQFILSSKKLLLSDSGFYLCAWGPKETQYFGPGTRLLVL.

V gene TRBV7-6 combines with J gene TRBJ1-1; perhaps TRBD1 as D (6 bases). The CDR3 consists of 14 residues. V gave up 5 bases and J gave up 4 bases, with 14 bases separating them. Germline V gives CDR1 SGHVS, CDR2 FNYEAQ. As DNA, the CDR3 is TGTGCCAGCAGCCCACAGGGCCGAGCCACTGAAGCTTTCTTT. This codes for CASSPQGRATEAFF.

The sample holds a few counts of this clone. The chain has TRBV6-5 and TRBJ2-2; 14 bases agree with TRBD2. The germline V gene has CDR1 MNHEY and CDR2 SVGAGI. V shed 6 bases and J 6 bases; nucleotides not matched to a gene: 3. This CDR3 is 15 amino acids long. The CDR3 is CASSTGLAGAGELFF. CDR3 sequence (DNA): TGTGCCAGCAGCACGGGACTAGCGGGAGCCGGGGAGCTGTTTTTT.

This clone came up a few times. The genes are TRBV9 and TRBJ2-7; the D gene is possibly TRBD1 (5 bases). Germline V gives CDR1 SGDLS, CDR2 YYNGEE. V lost 0 bases to trimming and J lost 7 bases, with 17 bases between them. CDR3 size: 15 residues. In DNA, the CDR3 is TGTGCCAGCAGCGTAGACCCAGGGATGGGGTCGGAGCAGTACTTC. Translating it yields CASSVDPGMGSEQYF.

The chain employs TRBV6-1 and TRBJ1-5, with a possible D match to TRBD1 (5 bases). Germline V lookup: CDR1 MNHNS, CDR2 SASEGT. The V end was cut by 4 bases, the J end by 4 bases, with 14 bases between. The CDR3 extends over 15 amino acids. This CDR3 is CASSGVVAGNQPQHF. CDR3 sequence (DNA): TGTGCCAGCAGTGGCGTGGTGGCAGGGAATCAGCCCCAGCATTTT.

V and J are TRBV19 and TRBJ1-1, with a tentative D call TRBD1 (5 bases). The CDR3 runs to 14 residues. Germline-derived CDR1 and CDR2 are LNHDA and SQIVND (reference sequence). V lost 4 bases to trimming and J lost 7 bases, with 16 bases between them. CDR3 protein: CASSTDSGQVEAFF. The CDR3 coding sequence is TGTGCCAGTAGTACCGACAGCGGGCAGGTTGAAGCTTTCTTT.

This clone was seen once. The chain carries TRBV5-1 and TRBJ2-1, with D perhaps matching TRBD1 (6 bases). The CDR3 length is 14 residues. V lost 2 bases and J 3 bases, leaving 9 bases between the germline ends. Germline lookup yields CDR1 SGHRS and CDR2 YFSETQ. The CDR3 DNA is TGCGCCAGCAGCTTAGGGGGAATCTACAATGAGCAGTTCTTC. Protein product: CASSLGGIYNEQFF.

This chain connects TRBV18 to TRBJ2-5; D not resolved. The CDR3 runs 11 residues. The germline V and J ends were trimmed by 3 bases and 6 bases, with 5 bases remaining between them. Germline CDR1 KGHSH, CDR2 LQKENI. The CDR3 region has the DNA TGTGCCAGCTCACCGCGGCAGACCCAGTACTTC. Its protein is CASSPRQTQYF.

The rearrangement links TRBV6-1 to TRBJ2-7, with D possibly matching TRBD2 (6 bases). The germline V and J ends were trimmed by 6 bases and 5 bases, with 8 bases remaining between them. CDR1 and CDR2 from the germline V gene are MNHNS and SASEGT. The CDR3 has 11 residues. CDR3 nucleotides: TGTGCCAGCAGGATAGCGGACGAGCAGTACTTC. Its translation: CASRIADEQYF.

The V gene is TRBV5-6, the J gene TRBJ2-7; TRBD1 matches 8 bases. The CDR3 runs to 14 residues. Looked up from germline, CDR1 is SGHDT and CDR2 is YYEEEE. V was clipped by 2 bases and J by 2 bases; unmatched bases: 3. This CDR3 is CASSFGTGTYEQYF. Here the CDR3 DNA reads TGTGCCAGCAGCTTCGGGACAGGAACCTACGAGCAGTACTTC.

The chain recombines TRBV19 with TRBJ2-3, with D possibly TRBD2 on 6 matching bases. Germline CDR1 LNHDA, CDR2 SQIVND (reference sequence). V lost 3 bases, J lost 1 base, and 8 bases lay in between. The CDR3 sequence is 14 residues long. In DNA, the CDR3 is TGTGCCAGTAGTATGAGGAGGGGCACAGATACGCAGTATTTT. This encodes CASSMRRGTDTQYF. The entire variable domain, with the rest obtained from reference TRBV19 and TRBJ2-3, is as follows: DGGITQSPKYLFRKEGQNVTLSCEQNLNHDAMYWYRQDPGQGLRLIYYSQIVNDFQKGDIAEGYSVSREKKESFPLTVTSAQKNPTAFYLCASSMRRGTDTQYFGPGTRLTVL.

This clone was recorded only once. V gene TRBV6-6 combines with J gene TRBJ2-5; D unclear. V lost 0 bases and J 7 bases, leaving 9 bases between the germline ends. CDR1 and CDR2 from the germline V gene are MNHNY and SVGAGI (reference sequence). This CDR3 is 13 amino acids long. The CDR3 is CASSYSTGGTQYF. The CDR3 region has the DNA TGTGCCAGCAGTTACTCGACTGGCGGGACCCAGTACTTC.